The present entry profiles one TCR beta chain with its context. Its antigen is undetermined. The source of the sample is a study of cytomegalovirus exposure and HLA in healthy donors. The CDR3 has 14 residues. V dropped 0 bases and J dropped 2 bases, with 7 bases sitting between them. The germline V gene encodes CDR1 SEHNR and CDR2 FQNEAQ (reference sequence). Primers included in the PCR were 60 Vbeta and 13 Jbeta primers. Method: immunoSEQ multiplex PCR; TCRdb's copy keeps in-frame clones and lacks some. In the table there are 150,000 to 200,000 clones, over 65% of which are singletons. Regarding the study as a whole: There were some public TCRs occurring in many donors, but most TCR sequences were rare. Later examination showed HLA-associated TCR beta chains had greater clonal expansion than equally common others. Later analysis suggested links between common viral pathogens and several top significant clusters.

This rearrangement joins TRBV7-9 to TRBJ1-2; no clear D gene. The material sequenced was PBMCs. The clonotype originates from a man aged 18 to 29 in good health and CMV-seropositive. Written as DNA, the CDR3 is TGTGCCAGCAGCTTAGCCGGGTTAAACTATGGCTACACCTTC. Translating gives CASSLAGLNYGYTF.